The present entry profiles one T cell receptor (beta chain) with its context. In this sample, this clone turned up a few times. Its antigen remains unidentified. Per-base quality was not reported, and no clone a single base away is much larger than it. At diagnosis, tumor, uninvolved tumor-adjacent lung and peripheral blood were collected and then preserved as a mix of FFPE and fresh-frozen material. For TCR repertoire profiling, the blood samples were analyzed as peripheral blood mononuclear cells. The sample comes from a study of T cells in localized non-small cell lung cancer (dated by TCRdb to the early 2020s). Describing the broader study: The study examined T cell repertoires in roughly 240 patients with early-stage NSCLC and compared tumors with uninvolved tumor-adjacent lungs. NSCLC patients had a mean age of roughly 69 years, and about 140 were male and 85 to 110 female. The cohort comprised a few hundred treatment-naïve NSCLC patients with resected, localized lung tumors. Findings and caveats that apply to the study as a whole: Because multi-region tumor sequencing was not performed, intratumor heterogeneity could not be ruled out. A median of around 50 of the top 100 tumor clones were detected in paired uninvolved adjacent lung, and 25 to 35 of these tumor clones were also found among the top 100 clones of the paired uninvolved adjacent lung. Longer overall survival was associated with higher T cell density in blood, whereas shorter survival was associated with higher clonality in adjacent lung. Uninvolved tumor-adjacent lung showed the highest T cell clonality, higher than tumor, which suggests more focused antigenic responses in the uninvolved tumor-adjacent lung. Since the design was exploratory, TCR variables were selected using unadjusted p-values with no false-discovery rate correction.

The junction shows trimming of 0 bases on V and 9 bases on J, plus 10 bases between the germline ends. Reading the germline V gene gives CDR1 SGHRS and CDR2 YFSETQ. CDR3 length: 13 amino acids, cysteine to phenylalanine. CDR3 DNA is the only sequence kept; it has 39 bases, read in frame from the first base. The immunoSEQ Assay was used to sequence TCR beta CDR3 regions from DNA. The paper's data handling went like this. T cell density was computed as TCR beta template counts normalized to usable DNA estimated by amplifying housekeeping genes. The preseqR package was used to estimate richness by extrapolating to 400,000 templates for PBMC samples and to 120,000 templates for tissue samples. Clonality was calculated as one minus Pielou's evenness. To identify tissue-enriched TCRs, differential abundance testing was run on productive amino-acid clonotypes with a minimum total count of 5 and an alpha of 0.1. The Jaccard Index and the Morisita Overlap Index were used to quantify repertoire overlap between compartments. GLIPH clustered TCR beta CDR3s with public tetramer-defined viral CDR3s; viral motifs required at least three viral sequences plus V-gene enrichment. The clones in this table, taken by TCRdb from immuneACCESS, are in-frame only. Not every clone is retained; where verified, under half of the shortfall comes from an unresolved V gene, and the cause of the rest is unknown. The DNA was the basis for D and trimming; V, J and clone size are from that table. The sample table lists 50,000 to 70,000 clones, roughly 76% of them with a count of one. Jointly, the top ten make up roughly 4.8% of the sample.

This TCR derives from a man aged 40 to 69 with stage II lung adenocarcinoma. Here the sequenced sample was PBMCs, taken before any cancer treatment. Recombination joined TRBV5-1 with TRBJ1-5, with the D gene uncertain. This receptor carries the CDR3 CASSLAPTRPQHF. The bases read TGCGCCAGCAGCTTGGCCCCAACACGGCCCCAGCATTTT.